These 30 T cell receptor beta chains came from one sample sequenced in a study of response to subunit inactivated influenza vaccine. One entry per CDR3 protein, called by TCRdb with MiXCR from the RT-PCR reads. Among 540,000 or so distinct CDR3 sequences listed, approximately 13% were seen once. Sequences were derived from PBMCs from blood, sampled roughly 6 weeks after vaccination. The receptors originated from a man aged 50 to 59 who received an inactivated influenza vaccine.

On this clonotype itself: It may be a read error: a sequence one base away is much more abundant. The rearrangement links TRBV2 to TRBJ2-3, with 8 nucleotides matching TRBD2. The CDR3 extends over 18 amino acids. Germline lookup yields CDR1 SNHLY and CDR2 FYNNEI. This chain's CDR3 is CAISLVSPLAGWADTQYF. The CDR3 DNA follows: TGTGCCATCAGTTTGGTGTCCCCCTTAGCGGGATGGGCAGATACGCAGTATTTT.

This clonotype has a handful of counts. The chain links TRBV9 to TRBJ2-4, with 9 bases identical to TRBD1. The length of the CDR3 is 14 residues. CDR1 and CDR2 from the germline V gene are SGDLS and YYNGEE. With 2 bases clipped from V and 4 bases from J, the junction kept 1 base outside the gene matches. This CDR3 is CASSVGTGKNIQYF. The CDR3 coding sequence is TGTGCCAGCAGCGTTGGGACAGGGAAAAACATTCAGTACTTC.

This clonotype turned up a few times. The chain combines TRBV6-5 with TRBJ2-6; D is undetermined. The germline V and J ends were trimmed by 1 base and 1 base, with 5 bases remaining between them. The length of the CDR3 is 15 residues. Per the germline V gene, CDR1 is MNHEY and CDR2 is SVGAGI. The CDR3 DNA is TGTGCCAGCAGTTACTATGGTTCTGGGGCCAACGTCCTGACTTTC. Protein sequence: CASSYYGSGANVLTF.

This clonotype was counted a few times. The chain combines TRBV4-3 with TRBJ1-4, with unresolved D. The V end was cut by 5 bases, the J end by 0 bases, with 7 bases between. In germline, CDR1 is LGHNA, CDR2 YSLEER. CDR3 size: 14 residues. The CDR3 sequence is CASSASATNEKLFF. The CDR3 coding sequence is TGCGCCAGCAGCGCCTCTGCAACTAATGAAAAACTGTTTTTT.

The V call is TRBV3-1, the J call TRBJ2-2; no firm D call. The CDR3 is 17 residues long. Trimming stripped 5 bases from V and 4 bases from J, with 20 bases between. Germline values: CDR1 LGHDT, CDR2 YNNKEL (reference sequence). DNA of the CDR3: TGTGCCAGCAGCTCGCGACCCCCTCCCTTGGTCACCGGGGAGCTGTTTTTT. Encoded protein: CASSSRPPPLVTGELFF.

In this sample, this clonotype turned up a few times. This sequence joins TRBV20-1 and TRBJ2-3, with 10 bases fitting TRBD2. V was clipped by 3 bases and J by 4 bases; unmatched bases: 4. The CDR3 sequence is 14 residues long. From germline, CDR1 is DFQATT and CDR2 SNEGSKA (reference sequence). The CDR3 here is CSASTSGESDTQYF. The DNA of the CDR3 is TGCAGTGCTAGTACTAGCGGGGAGTCAGATACGCAGTATTTT.

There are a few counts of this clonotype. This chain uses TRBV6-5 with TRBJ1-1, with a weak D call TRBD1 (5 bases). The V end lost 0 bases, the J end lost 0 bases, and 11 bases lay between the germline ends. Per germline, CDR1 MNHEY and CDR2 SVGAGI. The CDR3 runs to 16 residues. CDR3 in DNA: TGTGCCAGCAGTTACTCCTGGGGACTGATGAACACTGAAGCTTTCTTT. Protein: CASSYSWGLMNTEAFF.

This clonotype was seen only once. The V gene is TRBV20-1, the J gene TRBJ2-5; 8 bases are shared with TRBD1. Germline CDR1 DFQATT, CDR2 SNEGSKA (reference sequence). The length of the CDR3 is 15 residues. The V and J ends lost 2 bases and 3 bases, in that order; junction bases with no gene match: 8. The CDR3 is CSARKGGTGKETQYF. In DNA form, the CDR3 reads TGCAGTGCTAGAAAAGGTGGGACAGGAAAAGAGACCCAGTACTTC.

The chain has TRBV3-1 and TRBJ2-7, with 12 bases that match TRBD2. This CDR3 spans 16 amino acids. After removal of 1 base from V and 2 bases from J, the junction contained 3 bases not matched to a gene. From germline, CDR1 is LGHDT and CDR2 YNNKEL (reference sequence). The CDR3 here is CASSQGSSGRAYEQYF. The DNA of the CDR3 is TGTGCCAGCAGCCAAGGGTCTAGCGGGAGGGCCTACGAGCAGTACTTC.

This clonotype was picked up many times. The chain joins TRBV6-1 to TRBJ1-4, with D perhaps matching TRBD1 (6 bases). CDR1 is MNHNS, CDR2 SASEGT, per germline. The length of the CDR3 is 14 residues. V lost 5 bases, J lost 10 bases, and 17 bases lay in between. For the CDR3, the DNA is TGTGCCAGCAGTCAGACAGTACGAGGGGGAAAACTGTTTTTT. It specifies CASSQTVRGGKLFF.

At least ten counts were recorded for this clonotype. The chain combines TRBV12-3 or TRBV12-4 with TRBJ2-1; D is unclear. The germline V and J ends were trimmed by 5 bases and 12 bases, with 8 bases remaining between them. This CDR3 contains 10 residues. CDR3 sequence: CASSDSWQFF. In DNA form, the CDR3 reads TGTGCCAGCAGTGATTCTTGGCAGTTCTTC.

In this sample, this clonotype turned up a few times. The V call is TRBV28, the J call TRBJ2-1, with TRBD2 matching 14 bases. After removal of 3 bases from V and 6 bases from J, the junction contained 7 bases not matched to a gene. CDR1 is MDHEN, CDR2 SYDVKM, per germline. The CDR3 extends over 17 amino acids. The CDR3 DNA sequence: TGTGCCAGCAGTTTTTCCTCCGGACTAGCGGGAGGCAATGAGCAGTTCTTC. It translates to CASSFSSGLAGGNEQFF.

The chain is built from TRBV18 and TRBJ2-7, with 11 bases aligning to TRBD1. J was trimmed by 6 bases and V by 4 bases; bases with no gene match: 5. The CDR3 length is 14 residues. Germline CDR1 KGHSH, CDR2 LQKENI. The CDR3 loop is CASSQDRGLSEQYF. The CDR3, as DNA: TGTGCCAGCTCACAGGACAGGGGGCTGAGCGAGCAGTACTTC. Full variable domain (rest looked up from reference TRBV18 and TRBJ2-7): NAGVMQNPRHLVRRRGQEARLRCSPMKGHSHVYWYRQLPEEGLKFMVYLQKENIIDESGMPKERFSAEFPKEGPSILRIQQVVRGDSAAYFCASSQDRGLSEQYFGPGTRLTVT.

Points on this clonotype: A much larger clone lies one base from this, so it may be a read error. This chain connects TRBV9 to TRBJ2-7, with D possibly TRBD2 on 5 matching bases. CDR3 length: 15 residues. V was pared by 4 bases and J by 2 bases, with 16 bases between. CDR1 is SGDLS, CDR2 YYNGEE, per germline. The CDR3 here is CASSSVVDSTYEQYF. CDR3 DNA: TGTGCCAGCAGCTCCGTGGTGGACTCAACCTACGAGCAGTACTTC.

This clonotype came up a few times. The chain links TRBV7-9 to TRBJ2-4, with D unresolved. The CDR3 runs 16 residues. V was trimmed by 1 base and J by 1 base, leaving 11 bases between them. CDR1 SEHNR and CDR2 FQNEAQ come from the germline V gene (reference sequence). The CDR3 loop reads CASSLDLTEAKNIQYF. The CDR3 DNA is TGTGCCAGCAGCTTAGATCTCACTGAGGCCAAAAACATTCAGTACTTC.

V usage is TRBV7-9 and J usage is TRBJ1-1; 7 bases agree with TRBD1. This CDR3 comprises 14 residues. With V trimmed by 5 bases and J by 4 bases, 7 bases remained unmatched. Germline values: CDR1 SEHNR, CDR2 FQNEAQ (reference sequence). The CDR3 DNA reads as TGTGCCAGCAGCCCGAGGGGGCGTTTCACTGAAGCTTTCTTT. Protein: CASSPRGRFTEAFF.

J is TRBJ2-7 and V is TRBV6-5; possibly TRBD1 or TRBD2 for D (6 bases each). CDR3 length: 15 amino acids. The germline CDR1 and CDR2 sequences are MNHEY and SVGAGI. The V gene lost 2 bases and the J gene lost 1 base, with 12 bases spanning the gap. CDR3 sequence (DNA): TGTGCCAGCAGTTACCGGGGGCAGGAGTCCTACGAGCAGTACTTC. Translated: CASSYRGQESYEQYF.

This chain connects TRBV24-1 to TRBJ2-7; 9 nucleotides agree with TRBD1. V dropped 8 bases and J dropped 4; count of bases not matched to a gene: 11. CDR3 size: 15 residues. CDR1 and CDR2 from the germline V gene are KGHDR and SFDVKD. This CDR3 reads CATTQTGTGSYEQYF. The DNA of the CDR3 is TGTGCCACCACTCAAACCGGGACAGGGAGTTACGAGCAGTACTTC.

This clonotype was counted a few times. The CDR3 DNA follows: TGTGCCAGCAGCTTGGGTCCACAGGGGTTTACAGATACGCAGTATTTT. This codes for CASSLGPQGFTDTQYF. The V and J genes are TRBV5-6 and TRBJ2-3; 7 nucleotides agree with TRBD1. Germline values: CDR1 SGHDT, CDR2 YYEEEE. The CDR3 runs 16 residues. J lost 3 bases, V lost 0 bases, and 7 bases had no gene match.

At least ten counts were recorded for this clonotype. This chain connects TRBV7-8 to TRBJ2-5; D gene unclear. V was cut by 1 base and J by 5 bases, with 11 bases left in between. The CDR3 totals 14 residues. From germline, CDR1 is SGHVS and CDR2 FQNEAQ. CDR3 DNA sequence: TGTGCCAGCAGCTTAGAATTTCACGCGGAGACCCAGTACTTC. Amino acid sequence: CASSLEFHAETQYF.

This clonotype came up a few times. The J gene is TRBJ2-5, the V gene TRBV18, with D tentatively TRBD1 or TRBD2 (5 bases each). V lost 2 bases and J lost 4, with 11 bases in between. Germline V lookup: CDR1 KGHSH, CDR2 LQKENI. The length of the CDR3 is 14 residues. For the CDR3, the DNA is TGTGCCAGCTCACCAGGGGGAGTAGGAGAGACCCAGTACTTC. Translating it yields CASSPGGVGETQYF.

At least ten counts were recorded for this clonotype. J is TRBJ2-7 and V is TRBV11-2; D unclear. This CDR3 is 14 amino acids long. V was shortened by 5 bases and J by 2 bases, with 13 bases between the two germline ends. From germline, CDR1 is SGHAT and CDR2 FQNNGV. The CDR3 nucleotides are TGTGCCAGCAGCGCATCAGAACCTCCCTACGAGCAGTACTTC. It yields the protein CASSASEPPYEQYF. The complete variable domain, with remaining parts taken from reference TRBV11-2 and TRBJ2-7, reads EAGVAQSPRYKIIEKRQSVAFWCNPISGHATLYWYQQILGQGPKLLIQFQNNGVVDDSQLPKDRFSAERLKGVDSTLKIQPAKLEDSAVYLCASSASEPPYEQYFGPGTRLTVT.

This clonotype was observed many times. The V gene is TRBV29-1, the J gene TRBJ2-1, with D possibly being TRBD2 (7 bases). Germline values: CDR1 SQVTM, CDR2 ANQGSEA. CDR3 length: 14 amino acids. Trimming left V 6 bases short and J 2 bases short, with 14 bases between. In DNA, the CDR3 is TGCAGCGTGAAAGGGGGGGGAACCTACAATGAGCAGTTCTTC. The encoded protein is CSVKGGGTYNEQFF.

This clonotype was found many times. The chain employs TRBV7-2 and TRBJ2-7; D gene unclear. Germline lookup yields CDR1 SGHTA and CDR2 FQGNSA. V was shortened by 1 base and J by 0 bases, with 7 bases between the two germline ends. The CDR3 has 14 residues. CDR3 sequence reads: CASSLVPSSYEQYF. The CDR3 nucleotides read TGTGCCAGCAGCTTAGTGCCGTCCTCCTACGAGCAGTACTTC.

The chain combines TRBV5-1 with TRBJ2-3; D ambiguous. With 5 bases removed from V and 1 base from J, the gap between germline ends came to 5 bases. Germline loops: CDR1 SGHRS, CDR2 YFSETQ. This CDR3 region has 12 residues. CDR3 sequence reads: CASRRGTDTQYF. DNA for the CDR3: TGCGCCAGCAGAAGGGGCACAGATACGCAGTATTTT.

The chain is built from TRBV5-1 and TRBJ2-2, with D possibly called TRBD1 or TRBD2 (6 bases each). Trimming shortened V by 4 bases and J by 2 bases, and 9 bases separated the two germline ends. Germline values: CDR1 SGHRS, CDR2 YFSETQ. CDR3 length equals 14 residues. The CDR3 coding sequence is TGCGCCAGCAGCGCCGGGGGCAACACCGGGGAGCTGTTTTTT. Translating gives CASSAGGNTGELFF.

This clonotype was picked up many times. The DNA of the CDR3 is TGTGCCAGCAGTTTACAGGGCCTCAATCAGCCCCAGCATTTT. Encoded protein: CASSLQGLNQPQHF. The J gene is TRBJ1-5, the V gene TRBV12-3 or TRBV12-4; D is possibly TRBD1 (5 bases). The CDR3 length is 14 residues. V was cut by 2 bases and J by 3 bases, with 8 bases left in between.

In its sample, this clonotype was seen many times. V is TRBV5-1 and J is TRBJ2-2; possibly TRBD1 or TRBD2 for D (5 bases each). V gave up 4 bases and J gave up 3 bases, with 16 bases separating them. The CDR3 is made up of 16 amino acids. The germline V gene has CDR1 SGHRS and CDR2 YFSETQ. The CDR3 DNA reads TGCGCCAGCAGCGTGGGCCCTTTGGGGGACACCGGGGAGCTGTTTTTT. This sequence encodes CASSVGPLGDTGELFF.

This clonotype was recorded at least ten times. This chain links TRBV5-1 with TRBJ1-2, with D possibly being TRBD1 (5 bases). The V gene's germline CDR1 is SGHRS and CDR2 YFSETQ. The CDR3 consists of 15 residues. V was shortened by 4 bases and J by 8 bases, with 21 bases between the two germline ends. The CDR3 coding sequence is TGCGCCAGCAGCCGGGGGGAGGACGGTGGATTCGGCTACACCTTC. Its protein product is CASSRGEDGGFGYTF.

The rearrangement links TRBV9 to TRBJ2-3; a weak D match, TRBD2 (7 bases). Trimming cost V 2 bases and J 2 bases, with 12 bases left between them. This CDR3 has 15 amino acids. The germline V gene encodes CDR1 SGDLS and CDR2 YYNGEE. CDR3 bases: TGTGCCAGCAGCGTCGGGGGGCTGCCCACAGATACGCAGTATTTT. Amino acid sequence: CASSVGGLPTDTQYF.